This TCR beta chain was sequenced in a study of blood T cell repertoires in COVID-19. In the study overall: Some COVID-19 samples were acute and others convalescent; all came from the United States, Italy and Spain. PBMCs, B-cell-depleted T cells, or T cells provided the cDNA or gDNA that made up the material.

In the original processing: Counts of nucleated cells, estimated from reference gene primer amplification, were obtained. Repertoires were generated with immunoSEQ multiplex PCR, while TCRdb's copy carries only in-frame clones and drops some. For V, J and clone size, that table is used; D and trimming come from the DNA. The sample lists roughly 58,000 clones, about 81% seen once, with roughly 18% in the top ten. Trimming removed 6 bases from V and 2 bases from J; junction bases left unmatched: 12. The germline CDR1 and CDR2 sequences are MNHEY and SVGEGT. This CDR3 has 16 amino acids. The clonotype comes from a man in his 70s with active COVID-19. The material sequenced was peripheral blood. The chain is built from TRBV6-2 or TRBV6-3 and TRBJ2-5; TRBD1 aligns across 7 bases. This CDR3 is CASSKGQRYIQETQYF. The DNA for the CDR3 is TGTGCCAGCAGCAAGGGACAGCGGTACATTCAAGAGACCCAGTACTTC.